These 23 T cell receptor beta chains originate from one sample sequenced in a study of T cell responses to AZD1222 COVID-19 vaccine. The repertoire was sequenced with immunoSEQ multiplex PCR; TCRdb's copy has only in-frame clones and lacks some. The sample has under 200,000 clones, around nine tenths seen once. The sample in question was peripheral blood, obtained 28 days after the second dose of the MenACWY control vaccine. The receptors were gathered from an adult who received the MenACWY meningococcal vaccine as a control.

This clone came up once. This sequence joins TRBV9 and TRBJ2-1; the D gene is possibly TRBD1 (5 bases). CDR1 and CDR2 from the germline V gene are SGDLS and YYNGEE. The CDR3 sequence is 14 residues long. Deletions cut 4 bases from V and 1 base from J, with 9 bases between. The CDR3 DNA reads as TGTGCCAGCAGCCCCCGACAGTCCTACAATGAGCAGTTCTTC. Amino acid sequence: CASSPRQSYNEQFF. Full variable domain (missing parts from reference TRBV9 and TRBJ2-1): DSGVTQTPKHLITATGQRVTLRCSPRSGDLSVYWYQQSLDQGLQFLIQYYNGEERAKGNILERFSAQQFPDLHSELNLSSLELGDSALYFCASSPRQSYNEQFFGPGTRLTVL.

This clone was counted between two and nine times. This chain joins TRBV19 and TRBJ2-3, with a weak D call TRBD2 (5 bases). CDR3 length equals 14 residues. Germline-derived CDR1 and CDR2 are LNHDA and SQIVND (reference sequence). Trimming stripped 3 bases from V and 6 bases from J, with 13 bases between. The CDR3 reads CASSISSGWDTQYF. CDR3 in DNA: TGTGCCAGTAGTATCAGTTCGGGGTGGGATACGCAGTATTTT.

V usage is TRBV6-6 and J usage is TRBJ2-1; 13 nucleotides line up with TRBD2. CDR1 and CDR2 from the germline V gene are MNHNY and SVGAGI (reference sequence). The ends lost 5 bases at V and 2 bases at J; junction bases unmatched: 6. The CDR3 spans 17 residues. The CDR3 nucleotides read TGTGCCAGCAGTCTCCGGACTAGCGGGAGTGCCTACAATGAGCAGTTCTTC. As protein: CASSLRTSGSAYNEQFF.

The V and J genes are TRBV18 and TRBJ1-1, with D possibly matching TRBD1 (5 bases). The germline V and J ends were trimmed by 1 base and 5 bases, with 11 bases remaining between them. This CDR3 has 14 residues. The germline V gene encodes CDR1 KGHSH and CDR2 LQKENI. The CDR3 here is CASSPQGTGTEAFF. The DNA for the CDR3 is TGTGCCAGCTCACCACAGGGGACGGGGACTGAAGCTTTCTTT.

The genes are TRBV19 and TRBJ2-7; D is perhaps TRBD1 (6 bases). This CDR3 spans 14 amino acids. V gave up 4 bases and J gave up 3 bases, with 13 bases separating them. Germline V gene lookup returns CDR1 LNHDA and CDR2 SQIVND (reference sequence). The CDR3 sequence is CASSSRKDSYEQYF. The CDR3 DNA reads TGTGCCAGTAGTAGCCGGAAGGACAGCTACGAGCAGTACTTC.

This chain connects TRBV28 to TRBJ1-5; no firm D call. The length of the CDR3 is 12 residues. Germline loops: CDR1 MDHEN, CDR2 SYDVKM. V lost 2 bases, J lost 4 bases, and 3 bases lay in between. CDR3 amino acids: CASSLENQPQHF. The CDR3 DNA follows: TGTGCCAGCAGTTTAGAGAATCAGCCCCAGCATTTT.

The chain couples TRBV30 to TRBJ1-1, with 8 bases aligning to TRBD1. Per the germline V gene, CDR1 is GTSNPN and CDR2 is SVGIG (reference sequence). Trimming removed 3 bases from V and 6 bases from J; junction bases left unmatched: 9. CDR3 length: 14 amino acids. The CDR3 spells CAWRLQGVGAEAFF. CDR3 bases: TGTGCCTGGAGGCTACAGGGGGTAGGCGCTGAAGCTTTCTTT.

The chain has TRBV15 and TRBJ1-1, with 7 bases fitting TRBD1. CDR1 is LNHNV and CDR2 is YYDKDF in the germline V gene (reference sequence). CDR3 length: 15 residues. V gave up 0 bases and J gave up 6 bases; unmatched junction bases: 7. The CDR3 bases are TGTGCCACCAGCAGAGACAGGGGGATGGTTGCTGAAGCTTTCTTT. Protein sequence: CATSRDRGMVAEAFF.

The chain joins TRBV7-2 to TRBJ1-1, with D perhaps matching TRBD1 (5 bases). V was trimmed by 3 bases and J by 4 bases, leaving 9 bases between them. The CDR3 contains 13 residues. Germline V CDR1 and CDR2: SGHTA, FQGNSA. CDR3 in DNA: TGTGCCAGCAGCTTTGGGGGGACCACTGAAGCTTTCTTT. Amino acids: CASSFGGTTEAFF.

The chain links TRBV19 to TRBJ1-1; D not resolved. Trimming left V 3 bases short and J 4 bases short, with 12 bases between. The length of the CDR3 is 14 residues. From germline, CDR1 is LNHDA and CDR2 SQIVND (reference sequence). CDR3 in amino acids: CASSIQAASTEAFF. The CDR3 region has the DNA TGTGCCAGTAGTATCCAGGCTGCCAGCACTGAAGCTTTCTTT.

This clone was seen once. The gene calls are TRBV7-9 and TRBJ2-1; TRBD2 matches 12 bases. V lost 3 bases to trimming and J lost 7 bases; unmatched junction nucleotides: 4. The CDR3 has 15 residues. Germline V gene sequence: CDR1 SEHNR, CDR2 FQNEAQ (reference sequence). This CDR3 is CASSFSGLAGNEQFF. CDR3 nucleotides: TGTGCCAGCAGCTTCTCCGGACTAGCGGGAAATGAGCAGTTCTTC.

The rearrangement uses TRBV3-1 (or the pseudogene TRBV3-2) and TRBJ1-5; TRBD1 matches at 7 bases. The ends lost 3 bases at V and 6 bases at J; junction bases unmatched: 14. There are 17 residues in the CDR3. The V gene's germline CDR1 is LGHDT and CDR2 YNNKEL (reference sequence). The CDR3, as DNA: TGTGCCAGCAGCCAGACTCAAGGGGGCTTGGGGTCTCAGCCCCAGCATTTT. This translates into CASSQTQGGLGSQPQHF.

The count of this clone is one. V usage is TRBV11-3 and J usage is TRBJ1-3; no clear D gene. Trimming took off 7 bases at V and 0 bases at J, with 7 bases between the two ends. CDR1 SGHNT and CDR2 YENEEA come from the germline V gene. The CDR3 is made up of 13 amino acids. DNA of the CDR3: TGTGCCAGCACCGTTTACTCTGGAAACACCATATATTTT. This gives the protein CASTVYSGNTIYF.

The rearrangement uses TRBV27 and TRBJ2-6; D gene uncertain. The CDR3 contains 15 residues. V lost 3 bases to trimming and J lost 0 bases, with 6 bases between them. Germline V gives CDR1 MNHEY, CDR2 SMNVEV (reference sequence). CDR3 loop: CASSFIGSGANVLTF. CDR3 DNA sequence: TGTGCCAGCAGTTTTATAGGCTCTGGGGCCAACGTCCTGACTTTC. Full variable domain (remainder filled in from reference TRBV27 and TRBJ2-6): EAQVTQNPRYLITVTGKKLTVTCSQNMNHEYMSWYRQDPGLGLRQIYYSMNVEVTDKGDVPEGYKVSRKEKRNFPLILESPSPNQTSLYFCASSFIGSGANVLTFGAGSRLTVL.

This clone was observed once. The chain combines TRBV19 with TRBJ1-5, with D unresolved. The CDR3 has 15 residues. V lost 1 base, J lost 4 bases, and 11 bases lay in between. The germline CDR1 and CDR2 sequences are LNHDA and SQIVND (reference sequence). CDR3 nucleotide sequence: TGTGCCAGTAGTATAGCCTCAGGCGGGAATCAGCCCCAGCATTTT. Translated: CASSIASGGNQPQHF.

The V and J genes are TRBV11-2 and TRBJ2-7; TRBD2 matches at 11 bases. CDR3 length equals 15 residues. V shed 5 bases and J 3 bases; nucleotides not matched to a gene: 6. Per germline, CDR1 SGHAT and CDR2 FQNNGV. CDR3 loop: CASSDLAGGFYEQYF. The CDR3 DNA reads TGTGCCAGCAGCGACCTAGCGGGAGGTTTCTACGAGCAGTACTTC.

This rearrangement joins TRBV28 to TRBJ1-2; D remains unclear. CDR1 is MDHEN and CDR2 is SYDVKM in the germline V gene. Trimming took off 8 bases at V and 6 bases at J, with 10 bases between the two ends. This CDR3 has 11 amino acids. CDR3: CASSSQHGYTF. CDR3 coding DNA: TGTGCCAGCTCTTCACAGCATGGCTACACCTTC.

V usage is TRBV27 and J usage is TRBJ1-1; D call uncertain. Germline CDR1 and CDR2: MNHEY and SMNVEV (reference sequence). The germline V and J ends were trimmed by 6 bases and 0 bases, with 8 bases remaining between them. This CDR3 region has 13 residues. This CDR3 reads CASRGRVNTEAFF. CDR3 sequence (DNA): TGTGCCAGCAGAGGACGGGTGAACACTGAAGCTTTCTTT.

The V call is TRBV18, the J call TRBJ1-1, with a possible D match to TRBD1 (5 bases). This CDR3 region has 14 residues. The ends were cut back, 0 bases at V and 3 bases at J, with 8 bases in the middle. Germline V lookup: CDR1 KGHSH, CDR2 LQKENI. CDR3 residues: CASSPPGGYTEAFF. The CDR3 DNA is TGTGCCAGCTCACCACCGGGGGGATACACTGAAGCTTTCTTT.

The chain employs TRBV6-5 and TRBJ1-2, with a weak D call TRBD1 (5 bases). The ends were cut back, 2 bases at V and 7 bases at J, with 14 bases in the middle. The CDR3 sequence is 14 residues long. Looked up from germline, CDR1 is MNHEY and CDR2 is SVGAGI. The CDR3 DNA sequence: TGTGCCAGCAGTTACGCGGGACTCCTCCCTGGCTACACCTTC. It specifies CASSYAGLLPGYTF.

This clone has just a few counts. The rearrangement uses TRBV14 and TRBJ2-7; 7 bases match TRBD1. Germline V CDR1 and CDR2: SGHDN, FVKESK. The length of the CDR3 is 16 residues. The V and J ends lost 0 bases and 3 bases, in that order; junction bases with no gene match: 8. Written as DNA, the CDR3 is TGTGCCAGCAGCCAAGATCCCCGACAGGGTTTCTACGAGCAGTACTTC. Translation: CASSQDPRQGFYEQYF.

The chain has TRBV20-1 and TRBJ2-5; D gene uncertain. Looked up from germline, CDR1 is DFQATT and CDR2 is SNEGSKA (reference sequence). The V end was cut by 5 bases, the J end by 2 bases, with 6 bases between. The CDR3 consists of 11 residues. The CDR3 loop is CSASGQETQYF. In nucleotides, the CDR3 is TGCAGTGCTTCCGGGCAAGAGACCCAGTACTTC.

The V gene is TRBV5-4, the J gene TRBJ2-1; D is unclear. This CDR3 contains 12 residues. V was cut by 2 bases and J by 9 bases, with 9 bases left in between. In germline, CDR1 is SGHNT, CDR2 YYREEE (reference sequence). CDR3 in DNA: TGTGCCAGCAGCTTAGTAGGTGGTGAGCAGTTCTTC. As protein: CASSLVGGEQFF.